This T cell receptor (beta chain) stems from a study of tumor-infiltrating lymphocytes in localized non-small cell lung cancer. For the study at large: Each patient gave resected tumor and non-adjacent uninvolved lung tissue.

Study outcomes and limitations: Tumor T-cell fraction from TCR sequencing was not associated with recurrence-free survival (p = 0.61). Not all patients were TCR sequenced, owing to tissue quantity.

In regard to this clone: Antigen unknown.

Libraries were prepared by immunoSEQ multiplex PCR; TCRdb keeps only in-frame clonotypes and omits some of them. The table lists roughly 24,000 clones, roughly three fifths of them singletons. V dropped 5 bases and J dropped 3 bases, with 16 bases sitting between them. The CDR3 sequence is 15 residues long. Germline-derived CDR1 and CDR2 are MNHNY and SVGAGI (reference sequence). This rearrangement joins TRBV6-6 to TRBJ1-1; D possibly corresponds to TRBD1 (5 bases). This TCR came from a human donor with non-small cell lung cancer. Input material: lung tumor tissue. This CDR3 reads CASSGQGGTDTEAFF. The CDR3 coding sequence is TGTGCCAGCAGTGGGCAGGGTGGGACGGACACTGAAGCTTTCTTT.